One sample yielded the 5 T cell receptor beta chains listed below, sequenced in a study of spatial heterogeneity in lung cancer. Study-wide results and limits: For expanded intratumoral alpha and beta TCRs, counts tracked tumor mutation counts.

The time point denotes: sample taken at primary tumor resection. For these receptors, no antigen is known. TCRdb re-analysed the 5' RACE reads in MiXCR, keeping a single row per CDR3 protein. The sample records 8,200 or so distinct CDR3 sequences, 6.5% to 8.5% being singletons. Here the sequenced sample was lung tumor tissue, taken at surgery. The receptors come from a male donor with early-stage non-small cell lung cancer.

This clonotype is medium-sized within its sample. The chain couples TRBV3-1 to TRBJ2-2, with 9 bases aligning to TRBD2. The CDR3 has 14 amino acids. Germline CDR1 LGHDT, CDR2 YNNKEL (reference sequence). V was clipped by 4 bases and J by 5 bases; unmatched bases: 2. The CDR3 protein is CASSLSGGTGELFF. As DNA, the CDR3 is TGTGCCAGCAGCCTTAGCGGGGGTACCGGGGAGCTGTTTTTT.

This chain joins TRBV5-6 and TRBJ1-6, with D tentatively TRBD1 (5 bases). Trimming cost V 2 bases and J 9 bases, with 12 bases left between them. The germline gives CDR1 SGHDT, CDR2 YYEEEE. The CDR3 is 14 residues long. The CDR3 sequence: CASSLGVGSSPLHF. CDR3 coding DNA: TGTGCCAGCAGCTTAGGGGTTGGGAGTTCACCCCTCCACTTT.

This clonotype was counted ten times or more. The chain recombines TRBV2 with TRBJ2-5; D unclear. The CDR3 runs to 12 residues. V lost 4 bases, J lost 5 bases, and 8 bases lay in between. Germline V gene data show CDR1 as SNHLY and CDR2 as FYNNEI. As DNA, the CDR3 is TGTGCCAGCAGTGTTAATATGGAGACCCAGTACTTC. This gives the protein CASSVNMETQYF.

This clonotype was seen many times. The chain couples TRBV12-3 or TRBV12-4 to TRBJ1-6; TRBD1 aligns across 8 bases. V was pared by 5 bases and J by 8 bases, with 8 bases of the junction left unmatched. This CDR3 is built from 15 residues. The CDR3: CASSTGQGGHSPLHF. CDR3 DNA: TGTGCCAGCAGTACCGGACAGGGTGGCCATTCACCCCTCCACTTT.

This clonotype showed up just a few times. The chain has TRBV5-6 and TRBJ2-7; weak D call: TRBD2 (5 bases). Germline assignment: CDR1 SGHDT and CDR2 YYEEEE. The CDR3 has 14 amino acids. V lost 1 base and J 0 bases, leaving 8 bases between the germline ends. The CDR3 DNA reads as TGTGCCAGCAGCTTGAAAGGGAGCTCCTACGAGCAGTACTTC. Translating it yields CASSLKGSSYEQYF.